The clone carrying this T cell receptor beta chain occurred a few times. Its antigen remains unidentified. Every bit of the isolated RNA underwent reverse transcription, so sequencing read expressed TCRB transcripts. Measured with immunoSEQ multiplex PCR; TCRdb has only the in-frame clones, and not every one. The sample holds about 740,000 clones, around an eighth seen once. The data derive from a study of beta chain features in type 1 diabetes. Study results and caveats: Type 1 diabetes patients showed a moderate but significant shortening of TCRB CDR3s in all four CD4+ subsets. Sequencing the cDNA could make cells with high TCR expression show up more than they should.

Germline lookup yields CDR1 LGHNT and CDR2 FRNRAP. V was clipped by 2 bases and J by 4 bases, with 11 bases between them. This CDR3 contains 14 residues. Sequencing was carried out using naive CD4+ T cells from blood. The chain recombines TRBV12-5 with TRBJ1-1; a possible D gene is TRBD1 (5 bases). The receptor comes from a man aged 18 to 35 with type 1 diabetes. The CDR3 protein is CASGLFPGSTEAFF. The CDR3 coding sequence is TGTGCTAGTGGTTTGTTTCCAGGGAGCACTGAAGCTTTCTTT.